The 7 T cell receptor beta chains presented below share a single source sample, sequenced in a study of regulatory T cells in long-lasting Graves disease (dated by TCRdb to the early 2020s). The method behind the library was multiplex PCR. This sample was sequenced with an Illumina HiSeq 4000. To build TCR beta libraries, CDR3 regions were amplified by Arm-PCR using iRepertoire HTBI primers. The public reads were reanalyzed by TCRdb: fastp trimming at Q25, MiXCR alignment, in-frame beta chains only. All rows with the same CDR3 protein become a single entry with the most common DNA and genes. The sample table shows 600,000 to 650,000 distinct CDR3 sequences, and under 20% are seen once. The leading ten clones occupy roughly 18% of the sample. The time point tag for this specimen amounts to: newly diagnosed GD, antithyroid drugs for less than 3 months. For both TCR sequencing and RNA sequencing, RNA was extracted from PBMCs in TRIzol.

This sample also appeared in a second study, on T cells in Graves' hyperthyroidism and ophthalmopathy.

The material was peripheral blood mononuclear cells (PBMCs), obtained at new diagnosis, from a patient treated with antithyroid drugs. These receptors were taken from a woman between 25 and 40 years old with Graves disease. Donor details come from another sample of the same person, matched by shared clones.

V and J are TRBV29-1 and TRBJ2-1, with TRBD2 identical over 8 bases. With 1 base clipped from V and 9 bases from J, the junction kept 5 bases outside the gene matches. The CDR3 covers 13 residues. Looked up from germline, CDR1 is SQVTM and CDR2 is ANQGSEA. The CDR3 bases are TGCAGCGTTGAAGCGGGAGGGTGGGGTGAGCAGTTCTTC. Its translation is CSVEAGGWGEQFF.

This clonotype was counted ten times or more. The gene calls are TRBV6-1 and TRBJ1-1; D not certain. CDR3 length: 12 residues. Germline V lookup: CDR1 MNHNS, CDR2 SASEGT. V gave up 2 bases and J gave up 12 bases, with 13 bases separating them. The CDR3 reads CASSEPHRDPFF. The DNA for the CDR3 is TGTGCCAGCAGTGAACCGCATAGGGATCCTTTCTTT.

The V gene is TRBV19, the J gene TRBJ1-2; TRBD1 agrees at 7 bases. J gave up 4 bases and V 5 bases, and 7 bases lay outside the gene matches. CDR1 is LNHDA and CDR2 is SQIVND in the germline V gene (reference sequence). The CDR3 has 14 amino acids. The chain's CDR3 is CASSSQGQAYGYTF. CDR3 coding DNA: TGTGCCAGTAGTTCCCAAGGACAGGCCTATGGCTACACCTTC.

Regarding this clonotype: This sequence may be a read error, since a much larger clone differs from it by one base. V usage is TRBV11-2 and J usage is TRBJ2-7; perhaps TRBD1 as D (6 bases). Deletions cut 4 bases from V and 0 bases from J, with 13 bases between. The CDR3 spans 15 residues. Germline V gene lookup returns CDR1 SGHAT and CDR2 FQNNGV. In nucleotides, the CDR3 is TGTGCCAGCAGCTCAACCCCGACAGGCTCCTACGAGCAGTACTTC. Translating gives CASSSTPTGSYEQYF. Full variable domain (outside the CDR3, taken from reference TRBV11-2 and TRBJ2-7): EAGVAQSPRYKIIEKRQSVAFWCNPISGHATLYWYQQILGQGPKLLIQFQNNGVVDDSQLPKDRFSAERLKGVDSTLKIQPAKLEDSAVYLCASSSTPTGSYEQYFGPGTRLTVT.

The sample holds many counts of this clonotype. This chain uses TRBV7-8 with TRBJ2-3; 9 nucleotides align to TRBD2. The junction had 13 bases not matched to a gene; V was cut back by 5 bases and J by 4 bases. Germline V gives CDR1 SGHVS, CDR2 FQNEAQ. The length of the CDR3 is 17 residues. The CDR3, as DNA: TGTGCCAGCAGCGGGGACCGCGGGAGGGCCGGGGCAGATACGCAGTATTTT. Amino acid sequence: CASSGDRGRAGADTQYF. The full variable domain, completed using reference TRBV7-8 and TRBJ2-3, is GAGVSQSPRYKVAKRGQDVALRCDPISGHVSLFWYQQALGQGPEFLTYFQNEAQLDKSGLPSDRFFAERPEGSVSTLKIQRTQQEDSAVYLCASSGDRGRAGADTQYFGPGTRLTVL.

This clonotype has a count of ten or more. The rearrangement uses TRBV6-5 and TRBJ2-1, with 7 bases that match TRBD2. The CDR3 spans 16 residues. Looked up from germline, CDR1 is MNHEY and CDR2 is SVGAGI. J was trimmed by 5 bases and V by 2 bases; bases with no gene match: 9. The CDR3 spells CASSYPSGGGDNEQFF. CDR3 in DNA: TGTGCCAGCAGTTACCCTAGCGGTGGGGGTGACAATGAGCAGTTCTTC.

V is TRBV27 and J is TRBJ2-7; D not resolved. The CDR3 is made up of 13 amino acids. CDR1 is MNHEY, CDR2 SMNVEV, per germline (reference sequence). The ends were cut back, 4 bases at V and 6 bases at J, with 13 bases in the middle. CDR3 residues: CASSSPDQFEQYF. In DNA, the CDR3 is TGTGCCAGCAGTTCCCCTGACCAATTCGAGCAGTACTTC.